This passage covers 11 T cell receptor beta chains from one sample sequenced in a study of regulatory T cells in long-lasting Graves disease. Time point defined: newly diagnosed GD, antithyroid drugs for less than 3 months. PBMC RNA was the source of the TCR library. Through Arm-PCR of CDR3 regions and iRepertoire HTBI primers, TCR beta libraries were built. TCRdb reanalysed the multiplex PCR reads using MiXCR and keeps one entry per CDR3 protein. The sample holds roughly 420,000 distinct CDR3 sequences, 14% seen once. In addition, the sample was reused for a study of T cells in Graves' hyperthyroidism and ophthalmopathy.

Sequenced here: peripheral blood mononuclear cells (PBMCs), sampled at new diagnosis, from a patient treated with antithyroid drugs. These receptors all come from a woman in her forties or fifties with Graves disease.

This clonotype was counted ten times or more. The chain links TRBV7-9 to TRBJ2-7, with 7 bases that match TRBD1. Germline V gene lookup returns CDR1 SEHNR and CDR2 FQNEAQ (reference sequence). V shed 9 bases and J 6 bases; nucleotides not matched to a gene: 5. The CDR3 is made up of 11 amino acids. CDR3 bases: TGTGCCAGTACGGCAGGGGGCGAGCAGTACTTC. Translation gives CASTAGGEQYF.

The genes are TRBV6-1 and TRBJ2-3; the D is unclear. Looked up from germline, CDR1 is MNHNS and CDR2 is SASEGT. The CDR3 has 15 residues. Trimming took 4 bases from V and 3 from J, leaving 14 bases between them. The CDR3 here is CASSVLRAGTDTQYF. The CDR3 DNA reads TGTGCCAGCAGTGTTCTCCGGGCTGGGACAGATACGCAGTATTTT.

V usage is TRBV20-1 and J usage is TRBJ2-1, with 9 positions matching TRBD1. The V and J ends lost 4 bases and 7 bases, in that order; junction bases with no gene match: 5. The V gene's germline CDR1 is DFQATT and CDR2 SNEGSKA (reference sequence). The CDR3 is 13 residues long. In DNA form, the CDR3 reads TGCAGTGCTACCCGGGACAGGGTAAATGAGCAGTTCTTC. It specifies CSATRDRVNEQFF.

This clonotype was recorded many times. The V and J genes are TRBV2 and TRBJ2-1; TRBD2 matches at 9 bases. Unmatched junction bases numbered 5, after V lost 6 bases and J lost 2 bases. There are 15 residues in the CDR3. Germline values: CDR1 SNHLY, CDR2 FYNNEI. CDR3 bases: TGTGCCAGCAGGAGGGGGACTAGCCCCTACAATGAGCAGTTCTTC. Its translation is CASRRGTSPYNEQFF.

This clonotype was counted only a few times. This rearrangement joins TRBV3-1 to TRBJ1-4, with 8 bases fitting TRBD1. The junction had 2 bases not matched to a gene; V was cut back by 4 bases and J by 4 bases. Germline V CDR1 and CDR2: LGHDT, YNNKEL (reference sequence). The CDR3 spans 14 residues. The CDR3 DNA follows: TGTGCCAGCAGCCGGACAGGGTATAATGAAAAACTGTTTTTT. This codes for CASSRTGYNEKLFF.

V usage is TRBV7-3 and J usage is TRBJ2-2; D gene ambiguous. V lost 2 bases to trimming and J lost 1 base, with 11 bases between them. This CDR3 has 16 amino acids. Germline V CDR1 and CDR2: SGHTA, FQGTGA. CDR3 bases: TGTGCCAGCAGCTTATTTCCAGCCGGGAACACCGGGGAGCTGTTTTTT. It specifies CASSLFPAGNTGELFF.

This clonotype was observed many times. The chain couples TRBV19 to TRBJ2-2; D might be TRBD2 (5 bases). Germline V gene lookup returns CDR1 LNHDA and CDR2 SQIVND (reference sequence). Deletions cut 7 bases from V and 4 bases from J, with 13 bases between. The CDR3 is made up of 14 amino acids. The chain's CDR3 is CASNLGVFTGELFF. The CDR3 DNA follows: TGTGCCAGTAATCTGGGAGTCTTCACCGGGGAGCTGTTTTTT.

This clonotype appeared many times. This sequence joins TRBV12-3 or TRBV12-4 and TRBJ2-1; 7 nucleotides align to TRBD2. The ends lost 5 bases at V and 5 bases at J; junction bases unmatched: 6. There are 14 residues in the CDR3. The CDR3 sequence: CASSPRDYDNEQFF. CDR3 sequence (DNA): TGTGCCAGCAGTCCTCGGGACTACGACAATGAGCAGTTCTTC.

This clonotype was detected ten times or more. This sequence joins TRBV7-8 and TRBJ2-3; 9 bases map to TRBD2. Germline CDR1 reads SGHVS; CDR2 reads FQNEAQ. Trimming removed 1 base from V and 1 base from J; junction bases left unmatched: 9. This CDR3 comprises 18 residues. CDR3 nucleotides: TGTGCCAGCAGCTTAGGTGGTGGCGGGAGGGCCCGCACAGATACGCAGTATTTT. Amino acids: CASSLGGGGRARTDTQYF. The full variable domain, rest sourced from reference TRBV7-8 and TRBJ2-3, is GAGVSQSPRYKVAKRGQDVALRCDPISGHVSLFWYQQALGQGPEFLTYFQNEAQLDKSGLPSDRFFAERPEGSVSTLKIQRTQQEDSAVYLCASSLGGGGRARTDTQYFGPGTRLTVL.

This clonotype has ten or more counts. This chain connects TRBV7-2 to TRBJ1-6, with 8 bases matching TRBD1. Trimming removed 1 base from V and 6 bases from J; junction bases left unmatched: 5. CDR3 size: 16 residues. Per the germline V gene, CDR1 is SGHTA and CDR2 is FQGNSA. As DNA, the CDR3 is TGTGCCAGCAGCTTAGTTTACAGGGGGACTAATTCACCCCTCCACTTT. Amino acids: CASSLVYRGTNSPLHF.

Concerning this clonotype: No conserved phenylalanine or tryptophan ends this CDR3, so it is likely a read error. Here the CDR3 DNA reads TGTGCCACCAGCGATGGGCCAACGTCAAACACTGAAGCTTTCTGT. Its translation: CATSDGPTSNTEAFC. J is TRBJ1-1 and V is TRBV24-1; the D is unclear. Germline CDR1 is KGHDR and CDR2 is SFDVKD. This CDR3 is 15 amino acids long. The V and J ends lost 7 bases and 2 bases respectively, with 16 bases between them.